This T cell receptor beta chain was retrieved from a study of a mutant IDH1 vaccine in newly diagnosed glioma. Study overall: Former treatment meant radiotherapy, temozolomide, or both; the majority had gotten both.

Measured with immunoSEQ multiplex PCR; TCRdb has only the in-frame clones, and not every one. The table shows some 42,000 clones, with 65% to 90% occurring only once. To note about this clone: Its target is unknown.

The CDR3 is 12 residues long. The germline V gene has CDR1 SQVTM and CDR2 ANQGSEA. Trimming left V 4 bases short and J 10 bases short, with 16 bases between. Time point specified: week 35, safety follow-up. A 20-mer mutant IDH1 peptide at 300 ug was injected subcutaneously with topical imiquimod. The receptor was derived from a woman between 45 and 65 years old with glioma. Sequenced here: PBMCs, sampled from a glioma patient whose treatment included an IDH1 peptide vaccine. The chain recombines TRBV29-1 with TRBJ1-2; D is undetermined. For the CDR3, the DNA is TGCAGCGTTGTTATCAACATTCGAGACTACACCTTC. It specifies CSVVINIRDYTF.